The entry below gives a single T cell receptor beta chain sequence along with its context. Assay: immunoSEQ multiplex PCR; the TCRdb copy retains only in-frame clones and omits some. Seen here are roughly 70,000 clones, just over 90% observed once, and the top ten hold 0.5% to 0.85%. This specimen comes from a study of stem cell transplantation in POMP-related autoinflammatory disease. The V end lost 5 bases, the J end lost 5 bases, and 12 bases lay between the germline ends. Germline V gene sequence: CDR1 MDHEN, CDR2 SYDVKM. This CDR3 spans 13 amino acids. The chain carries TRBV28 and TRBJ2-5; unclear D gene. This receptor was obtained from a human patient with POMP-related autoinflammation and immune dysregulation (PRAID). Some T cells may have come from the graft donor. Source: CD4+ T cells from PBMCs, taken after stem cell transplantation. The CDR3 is CASSVGSGETQYF. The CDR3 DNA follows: TGTGCCAGCAGTGTAGGATCCGGGGAGACCCAGTACTTC.